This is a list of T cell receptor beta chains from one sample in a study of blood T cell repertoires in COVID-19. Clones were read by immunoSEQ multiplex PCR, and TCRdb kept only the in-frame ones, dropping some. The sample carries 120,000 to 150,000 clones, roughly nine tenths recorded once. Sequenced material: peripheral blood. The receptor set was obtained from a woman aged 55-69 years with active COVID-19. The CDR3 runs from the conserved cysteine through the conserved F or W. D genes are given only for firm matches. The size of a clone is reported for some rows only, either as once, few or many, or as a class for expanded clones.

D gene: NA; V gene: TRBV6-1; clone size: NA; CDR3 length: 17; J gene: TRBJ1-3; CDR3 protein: CASSEWVGTHSGNTIYF; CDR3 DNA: TGTGCCAGCAGTGAATGGGTAGGGACACACTCTGGAAACACCATATATTTT
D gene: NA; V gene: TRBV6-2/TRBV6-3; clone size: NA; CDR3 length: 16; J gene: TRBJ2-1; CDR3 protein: CASSSPGLRGYNEQFF; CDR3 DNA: TGTGCCAGCAGTTCCCCAGGACTGCGGGGTTACAATGAGCAGTTCTTC
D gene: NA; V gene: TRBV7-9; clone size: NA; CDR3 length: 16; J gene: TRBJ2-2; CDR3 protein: CASSLLYPAGTGELFF; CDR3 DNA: TGTGCCAGCAGCTTATTATATCCGGCGGGGACCGGGGAGCTGTTTTTT
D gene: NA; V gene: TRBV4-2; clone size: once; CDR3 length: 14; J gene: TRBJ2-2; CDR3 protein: CASSQVEVTGELFF; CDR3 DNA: TGTGCCAGCAGCCAAGTTGAGGTTACCGGGGAGCTGTTTTTT
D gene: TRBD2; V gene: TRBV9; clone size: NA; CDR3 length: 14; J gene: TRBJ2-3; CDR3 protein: CASSVVGGFDTQYF; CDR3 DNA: TGTGCCAGCAGCGTAGTGGGAGGGTTCGATACGCAGTATTTT
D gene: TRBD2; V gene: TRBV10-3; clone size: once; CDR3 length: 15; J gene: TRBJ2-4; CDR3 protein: CAISDPGLAGGIQYF; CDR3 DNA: TGTGCCATCAGTGACCCCGGACTAGCGGGTGGCATTCAGTACTTC
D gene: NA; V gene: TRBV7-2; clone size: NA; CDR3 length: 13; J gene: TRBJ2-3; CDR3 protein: CASSSGLSGTQYF; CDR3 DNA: TGTGCCAGCAGCTCAGGACTGTCCGGTACGCAGTATTTT
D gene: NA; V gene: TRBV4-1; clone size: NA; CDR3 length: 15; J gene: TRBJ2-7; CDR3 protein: CASSLTRGSSYEQYF; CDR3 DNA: TGCGCCAGCAGCCTTACGAGGGGGTCCTCCTACGAGCAGTACTTC
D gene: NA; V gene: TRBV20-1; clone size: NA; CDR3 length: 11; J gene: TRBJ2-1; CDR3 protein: CSARESHSQFF; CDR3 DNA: TGCAGTGCTAGAGAGTCTCACTCACAGTTCTTC
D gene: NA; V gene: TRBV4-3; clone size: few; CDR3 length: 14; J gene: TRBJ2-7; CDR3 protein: CASSRDSSSYEQYF; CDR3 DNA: TGCGCCAGCAGCCGGGACTCAAGCTCCTACGAGCAGTACTTC
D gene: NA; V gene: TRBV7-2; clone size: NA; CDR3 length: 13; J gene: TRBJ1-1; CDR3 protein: CASSIQAGTTAFF; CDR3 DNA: TGTGCCAGCAGCATTCAAGCCGGGACAACAGCTTTCTTT
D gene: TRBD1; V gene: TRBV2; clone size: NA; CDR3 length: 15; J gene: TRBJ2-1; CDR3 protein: CASSGGTGKYNEQFF; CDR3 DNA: TGTGCCAGCAGTGGAGGGACAGGGAAATACAATGAGCAGTTCTTC
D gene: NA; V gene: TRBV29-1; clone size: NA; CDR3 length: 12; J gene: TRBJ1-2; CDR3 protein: CSVVVRGDGYTF; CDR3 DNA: TGCAGCGTTGTCGTCAGGGGTGATGGCTACACCTTC
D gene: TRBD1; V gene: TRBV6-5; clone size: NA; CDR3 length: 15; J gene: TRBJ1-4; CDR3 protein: CASSTAGTGNEKLFF; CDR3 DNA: TGTGCCAGCAGTACCGCCGGGACAGGGAATGAAAAACTGTTTTTT
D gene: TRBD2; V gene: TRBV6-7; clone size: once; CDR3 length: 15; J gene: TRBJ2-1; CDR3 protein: CASSPGTTSHNEQFF; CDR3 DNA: TGTGCCAGCAGTCCAGGGACTACATCGCACAATGAGCAGTTCTTC
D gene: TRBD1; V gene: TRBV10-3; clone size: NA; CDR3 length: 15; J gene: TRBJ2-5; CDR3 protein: CAISAGTGHQETQYF; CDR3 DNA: TGTGCCATCAGTGCAGGGACAGGACACCAAGAGACCCAGTACTTC
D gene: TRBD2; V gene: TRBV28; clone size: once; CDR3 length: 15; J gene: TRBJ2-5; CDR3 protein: CASSGGTSGRETQYF; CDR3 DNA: TGTGCCAGCAGTGGTGGGACTAGCGGGAGGGAGACCCAGTACTTC
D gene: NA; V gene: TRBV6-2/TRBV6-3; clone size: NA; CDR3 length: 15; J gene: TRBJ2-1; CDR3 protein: CASSRRGRGNNEQFF; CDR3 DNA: TGTGCCAGCAGCCGCCGGGGCAGGGGCAACAATGAGCAGTTCTTC
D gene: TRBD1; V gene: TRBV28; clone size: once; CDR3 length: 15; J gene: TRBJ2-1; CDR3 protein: CASSWPGTGTNEQFF; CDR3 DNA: TGTGCCAGCAGTTGGCCGGGGACAGGGACCAATGAGCAGTTCTTC
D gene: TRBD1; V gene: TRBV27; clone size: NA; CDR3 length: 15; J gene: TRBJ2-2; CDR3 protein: CASSTRTGATGELFF; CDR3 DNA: TGTGCCAGCAGTACTCGGACAGGGGCCACCGGGGAGCTGTTTTTT
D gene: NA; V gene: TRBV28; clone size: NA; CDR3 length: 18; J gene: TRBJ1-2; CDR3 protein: CASNPTRGSGRGSYGYTF; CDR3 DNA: TGTGCCAGCAATCCCACTCGGGGGAGTGGGAGAGGAAGTTATGGCTACACCTTC
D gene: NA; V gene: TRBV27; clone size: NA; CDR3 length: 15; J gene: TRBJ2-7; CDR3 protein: CASSFGRGSYYEQYF; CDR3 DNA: TGTGCCAGCAGTTTCGGCCGGGGGAGTTACTACGAGCAGTACTTC
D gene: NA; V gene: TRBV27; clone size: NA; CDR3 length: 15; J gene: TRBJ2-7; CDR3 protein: CASSPEPYGSYEQYF; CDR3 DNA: TGTGCCAGCAGCCCCGAACCCTACGGCTCCTACGAGCAGTACTTC
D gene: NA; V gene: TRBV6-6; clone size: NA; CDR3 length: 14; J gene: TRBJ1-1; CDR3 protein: CASSYSTGITEAFF; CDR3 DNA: TGTGCCAGCAGTTACTCGACGGGGATCACTGAAGCTTTCTTT
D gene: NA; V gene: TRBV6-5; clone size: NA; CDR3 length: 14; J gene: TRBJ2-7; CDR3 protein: CASSYMRASYEQYF; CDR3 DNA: TGTGCCAGCAGTTATATGCGAGCTTCCTACGAGCAGTACTTC
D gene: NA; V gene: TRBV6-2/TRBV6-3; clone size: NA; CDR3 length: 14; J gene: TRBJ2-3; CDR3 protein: CASSYWRAADTQYF; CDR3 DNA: TGTGCCAGCAGTTACTGGCGGGCAGCAGATACGCAGTATTTT
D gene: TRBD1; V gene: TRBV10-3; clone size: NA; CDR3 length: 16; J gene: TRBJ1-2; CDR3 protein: CAISPGRGDKEYGYTF; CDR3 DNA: TGTGCCATCAGTCCCGGCAGGGGGGATAAAGAGTATGGCTACACCTTC
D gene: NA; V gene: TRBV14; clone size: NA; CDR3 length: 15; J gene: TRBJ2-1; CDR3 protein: CASSQVSGRLNEQFF; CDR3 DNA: TGTGCCAGCAGCCAAGTCAGCGGGCGTCTCAATGAGCAGTTCTTC